These T cell receptor beta chains were read from a single sample in a study of spatial heterogeneity in lung cancer. Via MiXCR, TCRdb re-called the 5' RACE reads, giving one row per CDR3 protein. Of 40,000 or so distinct CDR3 sequences detected, approximately 7.5% appear once; the ten largest clones hold under 30%. The source was PBMCs, collected at surgery. Receptors were obtained from a male donor with early-stage non-small cell lung cancer. CDR3s include the opening cysteine and the closing phenylalanine or tryptophan. A D gene is named only where the DNA matches it firmly. Part of the rows lack a size; the others show once, few, many or a class for expanded clones.

v_gene	len	abundance	d_gene	j_gene	CDR3nt	CDR3aa
TRBV7-3	13	many	-	TRBJ2-1	TGTGCCAGCAGCTTAGGTTTTTACAATGAGCAGTTCTTC	CASSLGFYNEQFF
TRBV18	12	many	-	TRBJ2-3	TGTGCCAGCTCACCATCCTCAGATACGCAGTATTTT	CASSPSSDTQYF
TRBV20-1	18	many	TRBD2	TRBJ2-3	TGCAGTGCGAGGGGACTAGCGGGAGAGAAAGGAGGCACAGATACGCAGTATTTT	CSARGLAGEKGGTDTQYF
TRBV4-2	16	-	TRBD2	TRBJ2-1	TGTGCCAGCAGCCAGGACACTAGCGGGCTCTACAATGAGCAGTTCTTC	CASSQDTSGLYNEQFF
TRBV12-5	15	many	-	TRBJ1-2	TGTGCTAGTGGTTTGGTAATCAGGGGCGCGAAAGGCTACACCTTC	CASGLVIRGAKGYTF
TRBV4-3	16	-	TRBD1	TRBJ2-1	TGCGCCAGCAGCCGACTCGCCGGGACAGGATTCAATGAGCAGTTCTTC	CASSRLAGTGFNEQFF
TRBV2	16	many	-	TRBJ1-5	TGTGCCAGCAGCCCCGGGACGAGCTATAGCAATCAGCCCCAGCATTTT	CASSPGTSYSNQPQHF
TRBV28	15	many	-	TRBJ1-6	TGTGCCAGCAGTTGGGGCGCTCCCTATAATTCACCCCTCCACTTT	CASSWGAPYNSPLHF
TRBV6-5	14	-	-	TRBJ1-6	TGTGCCAGCAGTTACATAGGGACGGAATCACCCCTCCACTTT	CASSYIGTESPLHF
TRBV12-3/TRBV12-4	18	-	-	TRBJ2-6	TGTGCCAGCAGCCTATCAGCGACTTTCGCCGGGAGGGCCAACGTCCTGACTTTC	CASSLSATFAGRANVLTF
TRBV29-1	14	medium-sized	TRBD1	TRBJ2-5	TGCAGCGTTGAGGTTACCGGGACAGGGGGTACCCAGTACTTC	CSVEVTGTGGTQYF
TRBV7-3	16	few	TRBD1	TRBJ2-6	TGTGCCAGCAGCTTAACCACAGGGGTTGGGGCCAACGTCCTGACTTTC	CASSLTTGVGANVLTF
TRBV28	11	many	-	TRBJ1-5	TGTGCCAGCAGTTTCCCTGGGGCCCAGCATTTT	CASSFPGAQHF
TRBV20-1	14	many	-	TRBJ1-1	TGCAGTGCTAGAGCCCCGGGACTGGACACTGAAGCTTTCTTT	CSARAPGLDTEAFF
TRBV5-6	15	many	-	TRBJ2-3	TGTGCCAGCGGCCGCAAGGGCCGCCGCACAGATACGCAGTATTTT	CASGRKGRRTDTQYF
TRBV7-3	13	many	-	TRBJ1-2	TGTGCCAGCAGCCCGAGGACCGACTATGGCTACACCTTC	CASSPRTDYGYTF
TRBV4-1	16	-	-	TRBJ2-7	TGCGCCAGCAGCCAAGTTCCAGCGACAGGAACCTACGAGCAGTACTTC	CASSQVPATGTYEQYF
TRBV7-9	14	many	-	TRBJ1-1	TGTGCCAGCAGCTTAGCCTGGCGCGGCACTGAAGCTTTCTTT	CASSLAWRGTEAFF
TRBV3-1	12	many	-	TRBJ2-7	TGTGCCAGCAGCATGACCGGCAGTGAGCAGTACTTC	CASSMTGSEQYF
TRBV4-3	15	many	-	TRBJ1-1	TGCGCCAGCAGCCAATTAGGACACCCGAACACTGAAGCTTTCTTT	CASSQLGHPNTEAFF
TRBV24-1	14	many	-	TRBJ2-1	TGTGCCACCAGTATGGGAAGTGCCGGTTTTGAGCAGTTCTTC	CATSMGSAGFEQFF
TRBV7-2	15	-	TRBD1	TRBJ2-1	TGTGCCAGCAGCTTGGAGTGGACAGGGTTTAATGAGCAGTTCTTC	CASSLEWTGFNEQFF
TRBV5-1	15	many	-	TRBJ1-5	TGCGCCAGCAGCACGGACGGGTATAGCAATCAGCCCCAGCATTTT	CASSTDGYSNQPQHF
TRBV27	14	-	TRBD2	TRBJ2-1	TGTGCCAGCAGTTTATCGCGACTAGCCGATGAGCAGTTCTTC	CASSLSRLADEQFF
TRBV7-3	15	-	-	TRBJ2-3	TGTGCCAGCAGCTTATCCCAGACTGAAGCAGATACGCAGTATTTT	CASSLSQTEADTQYF
TRBV5-4	17	few	TRBD2	TRBJ2-3	TGTGCCAGCAGCCACCCGGGACTAGTCCTAGCCACAGATACGCAGTATTTT	CASSHPGLVLATDTQYF
TRBV12-3/TRBV12-4	12	many	-	TRBJ2-7	TGTGCCAGCAGTTTCCATTCCTACGAGCAGTACTTC	CASSFHSYEQYF
TRBV29-1	15	-	TRBD2	TRBJ2-1	TGCAGCGCGCGGAGGGTAGCGGGAGTGAATGGGGAGCAGTTCTTC	CSARRVAGVNGEQFF
TRBV27	14	few	-	TRBJ1-1	TGTGCCAGCAGTCTAAGGGAAGTGGGCACTGAAGCTTTCTTT	CASSLREVGTEAFF
TRBV24-1	16	many	-	TRBJ2-3	TGTGCCACCAGTGAGACGGGGGGCTCTAGCACAGATACGCAGTATTTT	CATSETGGSSTDTQYF
TRBV7-2	15	many	-	TRBJ1-3	TGTGCCAGCAGCTTAGGGGGGTTCTCTGGAAACACCATATATTTT	CASSLGGFSGNTIYF
TRBV15	22	medium-sized	TRBD1	TRBJ2-2	TGTGCCACCAGCAGAGAGCGGACAGGGCGGTTAACCCCAACCTCGAACACCGGGGAGCTGTTTTTT	CATSRERTGRLTPTSNTGELFF
TRBV24-1	14	many	TRBD2	TRBJ2-3	TGTGCCACCAGTGGCGCTAGCGGATCCGATACGCAGTATTTT	CATSGASGSDTQYF
TRBV3-1	15	few	-	TRBJ1-1	TGTGCCAGCAGCCAAGACGTAGGGTTACCGGGTGAAGCTTTCTTT	CASSQDVGLPGEAFF
TRBV4-3	17	-	TRBD2	TRBJ2-1	TGCGCCAGCAGCCCGGGACTAGCGGGAGGGCCCTCCAATGAGCAGTTCTTC	CASSPGLAGGPSNEQFF
TRBV12-3/TRBV12-4	13	-	TRBD1	TRBJ1-2	TGTGCCAGCAGTTCCGGGACAGGGGTTGGCTACACCTTC	CASSSGTGVGYTF
TRBV20-1	12	-	-	TRBJ2-5	TGCAGTGCTATGGCCCATCAAGAGACCCAGTACTTC	CSAMAHQETQYF
TRBV7-2	13	many	-	TRBJ2-7	TGTGCCAGCAGCTCTGCCACCCTAGACGAGCAGTACTTC	CASSSATLDEQYF
TRBV6-2/TRBV6-3	15	many	-	TRBJ1-1	TGTGCCAGCAGCCGCAGTCGTGCCGGGAACACTGAAGCTTTCTTT	CASSRSRAGNTEAFF
TRBV28	12	-	-	TRBJ1-2	TGTGCCAGCAGTTATCCGGACTATGGCTACACCTTC	CASSYPDYGYTF
TRBV12-3/TRBV12-4	14	many	TRBD1	TRBJ1-1	TGTGCCAGCAGTCCCACAGGGGGGGGAACTGAAGCTTTCTTT	CASSPTGGGTEAFF
TRBV7-6	12	many	-	TRBJ1-2	TGTGCCAGCAGCTTAGCCAACTATGGCTACACCTTC	CASSLANYGYTF
TRBV5-6	13	many	TRBD1	TRBJ1-2	TGTGCCAGCAGCGGGGACAGGGCCTATGGCTACACCTTC	CASSGDRAYGYTF
TRBV5-5	14	many	-	TRBJ1-4	TGTGCCAGCAGCTTGGACATAGGAGGGGAAAAACTGTTTTTT	CASSLDIGGEKLFF
TRBV12-3/TRBV12-4	14	-	-	TRBJ1-5	TGTGCCAGCAGTTTCACAGGGATAGGTCAGCCCCAGCATTTT	CASSFTGIGQPQHF
TRBV5-1	15	-	TRBD1	TRBJ2-5	TGCGCCAGCAGCTCGGGACAGGGGTTCGGAGAGACCCAGTACTTC	CASSSGQGFGETQYF
TRBV20-1	14	many	-	TRBJ1-4	TGCAGTGCTCGAGCATTGACTAATAATGAAAAACTGTTTTTT	CSARALTNNEKLFF
TRBV19	16	few	TRBD2	TRBJ2-1	TGTGCCAGTAGCCTCCTAGCGGGGGTCCGCTACAATGAGCAGTTCTTC	CASSLLAGVRYNEQFF
TRBV20-1	14	many	-	TRBJ1-5	TGCAGTGCTAGAGATGGGCAGGGAAATCAGCCCCAGCATTTT	CSARDGQGNQPQHF
TRBV7-2	12	many	-	TRBJ2-7	TGTGCCAGCAACATACAGGGACGCGAGCAGTACTTC	CASNIQGREQYF
TRBV7-2	16	many	TRBD2	TRBJ2-1	TGTGCCAGCAGCTTAGCACTAGCGGTCTCCTACAATGAGCAGTTCTTC	CASSLALAVSYNEQFF
TRBV7-6	13	many	TRBD2	TRBJ2-5	TGTGCCAGCAGCTTGACTAGCGAAGAGACCCAGTACTTC	CASSLTSEETQYF
TRBV18	15	-	-	TRBJ2-6	TGTGCCAGCTCACCATGGGGATCTGGGGCCAACGTCCTGACTTTC	CASSPWGSGANVLTF